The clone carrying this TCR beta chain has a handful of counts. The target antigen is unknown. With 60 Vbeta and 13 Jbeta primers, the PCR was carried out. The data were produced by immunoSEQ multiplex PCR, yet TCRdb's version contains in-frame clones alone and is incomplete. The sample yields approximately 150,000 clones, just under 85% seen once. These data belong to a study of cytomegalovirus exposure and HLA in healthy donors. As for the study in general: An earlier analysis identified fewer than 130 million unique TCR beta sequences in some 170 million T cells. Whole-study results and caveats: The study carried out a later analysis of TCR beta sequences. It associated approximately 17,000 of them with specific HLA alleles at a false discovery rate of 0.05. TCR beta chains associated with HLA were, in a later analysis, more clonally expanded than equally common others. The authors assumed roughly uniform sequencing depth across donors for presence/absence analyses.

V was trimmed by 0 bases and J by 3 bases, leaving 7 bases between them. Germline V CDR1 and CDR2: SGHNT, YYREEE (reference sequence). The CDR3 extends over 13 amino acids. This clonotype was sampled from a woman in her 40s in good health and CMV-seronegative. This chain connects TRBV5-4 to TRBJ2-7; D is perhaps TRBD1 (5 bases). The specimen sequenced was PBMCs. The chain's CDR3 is CASSLGQSYEQYF. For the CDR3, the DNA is TGTGCCAGCAGCTTGGGACAGAGCTACGAGCAGTACTTC.